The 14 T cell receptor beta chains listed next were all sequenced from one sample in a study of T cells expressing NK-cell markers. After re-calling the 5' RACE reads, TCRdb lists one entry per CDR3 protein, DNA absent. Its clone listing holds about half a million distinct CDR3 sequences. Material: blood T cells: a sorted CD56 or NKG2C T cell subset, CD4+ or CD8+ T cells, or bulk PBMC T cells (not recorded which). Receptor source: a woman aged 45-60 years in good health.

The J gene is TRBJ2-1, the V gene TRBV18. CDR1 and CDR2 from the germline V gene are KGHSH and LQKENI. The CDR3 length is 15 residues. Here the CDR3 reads CASSPPLRGSYEQFF.

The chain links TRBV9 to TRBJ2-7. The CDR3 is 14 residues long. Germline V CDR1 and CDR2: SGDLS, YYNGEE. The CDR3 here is CASSPRHGNYEQYF.

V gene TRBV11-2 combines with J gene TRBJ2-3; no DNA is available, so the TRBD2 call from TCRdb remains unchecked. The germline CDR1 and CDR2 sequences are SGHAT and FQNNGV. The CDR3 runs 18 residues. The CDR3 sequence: CASSRRWSGPGSTDTQYF.

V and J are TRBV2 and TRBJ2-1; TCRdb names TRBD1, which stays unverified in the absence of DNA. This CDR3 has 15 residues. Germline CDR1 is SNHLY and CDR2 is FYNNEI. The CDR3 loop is CASSRGRGGGNEQFF. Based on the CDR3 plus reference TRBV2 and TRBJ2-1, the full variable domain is EPEVTQTPSHQVTQMGQEVILRCVPISNHLYFYWYRQILGQKVEFLVSFYNNEISEKSEIFDDQFSVERPDGSNFTLKIRSTKLEDSAMYFCASSRGRGGGNEQFFGPGTRLTVL.

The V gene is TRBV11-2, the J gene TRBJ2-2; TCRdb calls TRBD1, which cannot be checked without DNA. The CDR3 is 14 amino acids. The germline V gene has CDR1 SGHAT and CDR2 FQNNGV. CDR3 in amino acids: CASKRTRNTGELFF.

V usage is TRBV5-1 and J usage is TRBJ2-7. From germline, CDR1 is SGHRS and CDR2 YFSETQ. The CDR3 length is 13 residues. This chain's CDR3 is CASSLWLAYEQYF. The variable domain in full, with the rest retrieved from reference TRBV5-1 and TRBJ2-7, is KAGVTQTPRYLIKTRGQQVTLSCSPISGHRSVSWYQQTPGQGLQFLFEYFSETQRNKGNFPGRFSGRQFSNSRSEMNVSTLELGDSALYLCASSLWLAYEQYFGPGTRLTVT.

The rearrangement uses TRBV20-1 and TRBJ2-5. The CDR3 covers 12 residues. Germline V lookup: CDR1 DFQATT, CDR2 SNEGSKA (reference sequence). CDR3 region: CSARVRFETQYF.

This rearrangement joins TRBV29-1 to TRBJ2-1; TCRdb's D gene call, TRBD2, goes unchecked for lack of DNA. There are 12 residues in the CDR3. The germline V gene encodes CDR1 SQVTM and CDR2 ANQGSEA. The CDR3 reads CSGRVPYNEQFF.

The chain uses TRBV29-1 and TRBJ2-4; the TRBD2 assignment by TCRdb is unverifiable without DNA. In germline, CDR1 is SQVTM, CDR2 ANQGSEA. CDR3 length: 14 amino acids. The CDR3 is CSAHGGGTKNIQYF.

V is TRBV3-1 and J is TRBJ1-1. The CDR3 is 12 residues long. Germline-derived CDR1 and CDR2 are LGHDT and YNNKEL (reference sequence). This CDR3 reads CASSPGFLGAFF.

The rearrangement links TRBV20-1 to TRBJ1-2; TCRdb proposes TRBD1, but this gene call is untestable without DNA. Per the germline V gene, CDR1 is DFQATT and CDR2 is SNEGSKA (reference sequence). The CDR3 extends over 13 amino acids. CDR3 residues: CSARVGGQGGYTF.

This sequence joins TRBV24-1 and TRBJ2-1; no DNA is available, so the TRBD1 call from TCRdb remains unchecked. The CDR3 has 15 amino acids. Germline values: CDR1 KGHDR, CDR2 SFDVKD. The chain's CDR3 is CATSDDRGKRNEQFF.

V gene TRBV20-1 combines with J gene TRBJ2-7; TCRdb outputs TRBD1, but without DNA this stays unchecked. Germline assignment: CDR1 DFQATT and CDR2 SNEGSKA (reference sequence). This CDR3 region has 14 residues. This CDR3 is CSASSGGRLYEQYF.

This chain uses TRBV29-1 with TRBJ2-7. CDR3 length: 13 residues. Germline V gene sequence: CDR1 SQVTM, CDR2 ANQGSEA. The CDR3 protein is CSVGILKGSEQYF.